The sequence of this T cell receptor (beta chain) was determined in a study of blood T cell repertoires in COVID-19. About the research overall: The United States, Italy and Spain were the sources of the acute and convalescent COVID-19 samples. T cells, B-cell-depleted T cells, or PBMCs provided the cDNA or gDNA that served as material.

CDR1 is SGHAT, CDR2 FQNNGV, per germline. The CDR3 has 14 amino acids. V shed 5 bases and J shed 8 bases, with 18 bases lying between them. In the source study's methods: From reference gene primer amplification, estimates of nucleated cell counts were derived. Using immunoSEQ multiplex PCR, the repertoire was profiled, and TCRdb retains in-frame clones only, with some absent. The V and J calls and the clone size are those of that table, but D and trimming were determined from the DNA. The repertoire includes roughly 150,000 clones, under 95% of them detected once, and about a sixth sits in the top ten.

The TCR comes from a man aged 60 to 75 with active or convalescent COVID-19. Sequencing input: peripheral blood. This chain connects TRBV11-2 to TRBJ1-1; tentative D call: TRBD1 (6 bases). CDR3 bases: TGTGCCAGCAGCACCTGGGGGGGTGGGACAGAAGCTTTCTTT. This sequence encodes CASSTWGGGTEAFF. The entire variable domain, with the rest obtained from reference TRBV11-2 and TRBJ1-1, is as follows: EAGVAQSPRYKIIEKRQSVAFWCNPISGHATLYWYQQILGQGPKLLIQFQNNGVVDDSQLPKDRFSAERLKGVDSTLKIQPAKLEDSAVYLCASSTWGGGTEAFFGQGTRLTVV.